This T cell receptor beta chain was identified in a study of CD8+ T cells in alopecia areata. Study-wide context: Each day, treated patients took oral tofacitinib twice, at 5 to 10 mg per dose. Findings and caveats of the study: Scalp lesions, especially in alopecia totalis/universalis, had higher clonality than normal scalp.

Treatment meaning: oral pan-JAK inhibitor, 5-10 mg twice daily. It was from alopecia areata patients that lesional scalp punch biopsies and peripheral blood were collected. Points on this clone: The antigen is not known.

Extracted RNA was reverse transcribed into cDNA, the sequencing template. Profiling relied on immunoSEQ multiplex PCR, and the TCRdb table lists in-frame clones only, not all of them. The data show about 180,000 clones, with about 53% seen just once and 10% to 14% held by the top ten. V lost 0 bases and J 1 base, leaving 12 bases between the germline ends. The CDR3 is made up of 16 amino acids. The germline CDR1 and CDR2 sequences are LNHNV and YYDKDF (reference sequence). The TCR was taken from a human donor with alopecia areata. The chain uses TRBV15 and TRBJ1-1, with D possibly matching TRBD1 (5 bases). The sample was CD8+ T cells sorted from blood, taken at week 24, from a patient treated with tofacitinib. The CDR3 protein is CATSRDRPGTNTEAFF. The CDR3 DNA is TGTGCCACCAGCAGAGATCGGCCGGGGACGAACACTGAAGCTTTCTTT.